The clone carrying this T cell receptor beta chain was observed a handful of times. Its antigen is undetermined. TCRdb used MiXCR to reprocess the reads, holding one entry per CDR3 protein. The table shows approximately 590,000 distinct CDR3 sequences, with about 40% occurring only once. This record comes from a study of T cell repertoires in cytomegalovirus infection. Looked up from germline, CDR1 is LNHDA and CDR2 is SQIVND (reference sequence). The CDR3 sequence is 14 residues long. With 4 bases removed from V and 4 bases from J, the gap between germline ends came to 11 bases. This sequence joins TRBV19 and TRBJ2-1; no clear D gene. This TCR was sampled from a human donor in good health (CMV status not recorded). Some clones in this sample may be carry-over from other donors' samples. The specimen comprised cultured PBMCs, sampled from culture after CMV antigen stimulation. The CDR3 protein is CASSRASQYNEQFF. The CDR3 nucleotides are TGTGCCAGTAGTAGGGCGTCTCAATACAATGAGCAGTTCTTC. The full variable domain, its missing parts supplied by reference TRBV19 and TRBJ2-1, is DGGITQSPKYLFRKEGQNVTLSCEQNLNHDAMYWYRQDPGQGLRLIYYSQIVNDFQKGDIAEGYSVSREKKESFPLTVTSAQKNPTAFYLCASSRASQYNEQFFGPGTRLTVL.